These T cell receptor beta chains were read from a single sample in a study of neurological immune-mediated disorders. TCRdb ran MiXCR on the 5' RACE reads and lists one entry per CDR3 protein. The sample lists under 80,000 distinct CDR3 sequences; about 9.4% were seen once. Sequenced: PBMCs. These receptors were taken from a man between 50 and 59 years old in good health. CDR3s include the opening cysteine and the closing phenylalanine or tryptophan. The D gene is left open where the match is weak. Clone size is shown for a subset of rows, as once, few, many or a class of expanded clone.

cdr3_aa: CASSLVGSTQGTSEKLFF; cdr3_nt: TGCGCCAGCAGCTTGGTGGGCTCTACCCAGGGGACTAGTGAAAAACTGTTTTTT; clone_size: many; d_call: NA; v_call: TRBV5-1; j_call: TRBJ1-4
cdr3_aa: CASRPGDREDEKLFF; cdr3_nt: TGCGCCAGCAGACCAGGGGACAGGGAGGATGAAAAACTGTTTTTT; clone_size: NA; d_call: TRBD1; v_call: TRBV5-1; j_call: TRBJ1-4
cdr3_aa: CASSFSRRNTEAFF; cdr3_nt: TGTGCCAGCAGTTTTTCCAGGAGGAACACTGAAGCTTTCTTT; clone_size: many; d_call: NA; v_call: TRBV2; j_call: TRBJ1-1
cdr3_aa: CASSLQGGNTEAFF; cdr3_nt: TGTGCCAGCAGCCTTCAGGGTGGGAACACTGAAGCTTTCTTT; clone_size: many; d_call: NA; v_call: TRBV7-9; j_call: TRBJ1-1
cdr3_aa: CASSLKNGLRYNEQFF; cdr3_nt: TGTGCCAGCAGCTTAAAAAACGGACTGAGGTACAATGAGCAGTTCTTC; clone_size: many; d_call: NA; v_call: TRBV7-2; j_call: TRBJ2-1
cdr3_aa: CASSWGVGQPQHF; cdr3_nt: TGTGCCAGCAGCTGGGGTGTCGGGCAGCCCCAGCATTTT; clone_size: few; d_call: NA; v_call: TRBV7-6; j_call: TRBJ1-5
cdr3_aa: CASSFRDGYEQYF; cdr3_nt: TGTGCCAGCAGTTTCCGGGACGGCTACGAGCAGTACTTC; clone_size: many; d_call: NA; v_call: TRBV12-3/TRBV12-4; j_call: TRBJ2-7
cdr3_aa: CSARDGSAYQETQYF; cdr3_nt: TGCAGTGCTAGAGATGGCAGCGCCTACCAAGAGACCCAGTACTTC; clone_size: NA; d_call: NA; v_call: TRBV20-1; j_call: TRBJ2-5
cdr3_aa: CASSLPGRRGSTDTQYF; cdr3_nt: TGTGCCAGCAGCTTACCGGGGCGGCGGGGTAGCACAGATACGCAGTATTTT; clone_size: many; d_call: NA; v_call: TRBV7-2; j_call: TRBJ2-3
cdr3_aa: CASSYSYTGKRDEQYF; cdr3_nt: TGTGCCAGCAGTTACTCGTATACAGGGAAACGGGACGAGCAGTACTTC; clone_size: many; d_call: NA; v_call: TRBV6-5; j_call: TRBJ2-7
cdr3_aa: CASSLTAGLAGTDTQYF; cdr3_nt: TGTGCCAGCAGCCTTACCGCGGGACTAGCGGGTACAGATACGCAGTATTTT; clone_size: many; d_call: TRBD2; v_call: TRBV5-5; j_call: TRBJ2-3
cdr3_aa: CASSPGGLNGYTF; cdr3_nt: TGCGCCAGCAGCCCCGGGGGGCTCAATGGCTACACCTTC; clone_size: many; d_call: NA; v_call: TRBV4-1; j_call: TRBJ1-2
cdr3_aa: CASSVRLTKPYEQYF; cdr3_nt: TGTGCCAGCAGCGTAAGACTCACTAAACCTTACGAGCAGTACTTC; clone_size: many; d_call: NA; v_call: TRBV9; j_call: TRBJ2-7
cdr3_aa: CSVERGLRTGELFF; cdr3_nt: TGCAGCGTTGAAAGGGGGCTGAGGACCGGGGAGCTGTTTTTT; clone_size: few; d_call: TRBD1; v_call: TRBV29-1; j_call: TRBJ2-2
cdr3_aa: CASSPTSGLVWVMEQFF; cdr3_nt: TGTGCCAGCAGTCCGACCTCGGGACTAGTTTGGGTGATGGAGCAGTTCTTC; clone_size: many; d_call: TRBD2; v_call: TRBV28; j_call: TRBJ2-1
cdr3_aa: CASSILGQGETQYF; cdr3_nt: TGTGCCAGTAGTATATTAGGACAGGGGGAGACCCAGTACTTC; clone_size: NA; d_call: TRBD1; v_call: TRBV19; j_call: TRBJ2-5
cdr3_aa: CASSQYTGDYYGYTF; cdr3_nt: TGTGCCAGCAGCCAATATACAGGGGACTACTATGGCTACACCTTC; clone_size: NA; d_call: TRBD1; v_call: TRBV3-1; j_call: TRBJ1-2